Presented here are 25 T cell receptor beta chains from one specimen sequenced in a study of technical replicates of blood from a few donors. Sequencing used immunoSEQ multiplex PCR; TCRdb keeps in-frame clones, though not all of them. The data show tens of thousands of clones, roughly 95% seen once. The source material was T cells isolated from PBMCs. The source is a human donor in good health.

This chain links TRBV2 with TRBJ1-1; 8 bases match TRBD1. The length of the CDR3 is 14 residues. Germline V lookup: CDR1 SNHLY, CDR2 FYNNEI. J gave up 7 bases and V 10 bases, and 14 bases lay outside the gene matches. The CDR3: CATSVPTGVGEAFF. CDR3 DNA sequence: TGTGCCACCTCCGTCCCGACAGGGGTCGGTGAAGCTTTCTTT.

V is TRBV6-4 and J is TRBJ2-7; TRBD2 matches at 7 bases. With 1 base clipped from V and 3 bases from J, the junction kept 6 bases outside the gene matches. Germline V CDR1 and CDR2: MRHNA, SNTAGT. CDR3 length equals 15 residues. CDR3 residues: CASSDWASGFYEQYF. CDR3 DNA sequence: TGTGCCAGCAGTGACTGGGCTAGCGGTTTCTACGAGCAGTACTTC.

The chain combines TRBV5-4 with TRBJ2-5; 9 bases agree with TRBD1. V lost 0 bases and J lost 5; bases outside the gene matches: 11. Germline V lookup: CDR1 SGHNT, CDR2 YYREEE (reference sequence). This CDR3 has 17 residues. The CDR3 spells CASSLVGQGRFEETQYF. The CDR3 DNA sequence: TGTGCCAGCAGCTTGGTGGGACAGGGACGTTTTGAGGAGACCCAGTACTTC.

The chain has TRBV9 and TRBJ1-2; 8 bases are a match to TRBD1. This CDR3 spans 12 amino acids. V trimming: 3 bases; J trimming: 12 bases; junction bases outside the gene matches: 7. Germline V lookup: CDR1 SGDLS, CDR2 YYNGEE. CDR3 region: CASSGSDRADTF. CDR3 DNA sequence: TGTGCCAGCAGCGGATCGGACAGGGCTGACACCTTC.

This clone appeared once. The chain uses TRBV5-6 and TRBJ2-5; D is perhaps TRBD2 (5 bases). V gave up 4 bases and J gave up 1 base, with 8 bases separating them. Germline CDR1 and CDR2: SGHDT and YYEEEE. The CDR3 spans 13 residues. CDR3 region: CASSPAGQETQYF. DNA for the CDR3: TGTGCCAGCAGCCCCGCGGGCCAAGAGACCCAGTACTTC.

This clone showed up just once. CDR3 sequence (DNA): TGTGCCAGCAGCTTGAGCGGACCGCTAGTAGAGACCCAGTACTTC. Translation: CASSLSGPLVETQYF. J is TRBJ2-5 and V is TRBV7-6; D may be TRBD2 (5 bases). Trimming removed 3 bases at V and 4 bases at J, with 15 bases between. The CDR3 has 15 amino acids. Germline-derived CDR1 and CDR2 are SGHVS and FNYEAQ.

V gene TRBV6-5 combines with J gene TRBJ2-7; 10 nucleotides line up with TRBD1. Germline CDR1 reads MNHEY; CDR2 reads SVGAGI. The CDR3 totals 13 residues. J lost 6 bases, V lost 2 bases, and 1 base had no gene match. The CDR3 coding sequence is TGTGCCAGCAGTTACGGGACAGGGGCCGAGCAGTACTTC. This gives the protein CASSYGTGAEQYF.

V usage is TRBV4-1 and J usage is TRBJ2-7, with D tentatively TRBD1 (7 bases). CDR1 is MGHRA and CDR2 is YSYEKL in the germline V gene. V was clipped by 3 bases and J by 3 bases, with 15 bases between them. CDR3 length equals 15 residues. The CDR3 DNA sequence: TGCGCCAGCAGCCAGACAGGGAAGGGAGGCTACGAGCAGTACTTC. Translation: CASSQTGKGGYEQYF.

The chain employs TRBV7-2 and TRBJ1-2, with D perhaps TRBD1 (5 bases). The CDR3 consists of 15 residues. Germline V lookup: CDR1 SGHTA, CDR2 FQGNSA. Deletions cut 1 base from V and 5 bases from J, with 14 bases between. CDR3 coding DNA: TGTGCCAGCAGCTTAGTAAGGGGCGCGGGGTATGGCTACACCTTC. It yields the protein CASSLVRGAGYGYTF.

This clone was counted a single time. The chain couples TRBV5-6 to TRBJ2-7; 8 nucleotides line up with TRBD2. With V trimmed by 2 bases and J by 6 bases, 1 base remained unmatched. This CDR3 is built from 12 residues. The germline gives CDR1 SGHDT, CDR2 YYEEEE. In DNA, the CDR3 is TGTGCCAGCAGCTTCGGGGGGGCCGAGCAGTACTTC. Translated, it gives CASSFGGAEQYF. Filled out from reference TRBV5-6 and TRBJ2-7, the complete variable domain reads DAGVTQSPTHLIKTRGQQVTLRCSPKSGHDTVSWYQQALGQGPQFIFQYYEEEERQRGNFPDRFSGHQFPNYSSELNVNALLLGDSALYLCASSFGGAEQYFGPGTRLTVT.

The chain uses TRBV28 and TRBJ1-1; D gene ambiguous. Germline CDR1 reads MDHEN; CDR2 reads SYDVKM. The CDR3 has 15 residues. V was clipped by 3 bases and J by 4 bases, with 15 bases between them. This CDR3 reads CASSLSTFGPTEAFF. The CDR3 DNA reads TGTGCCAGCAGTTTGTCGACCTTTGGGCCCACTGAAGCTTTCTTT.

This rearrangement joins TRBV6-5 to TRBJ1-1; D may be TRBD1 (6 bases). Trimming shortened V by 4 bases and J by 0 bases, and 9 bases separated the two germline ends. In germline, CDR1 is MNHEY, CDR2 SVGAGI. This CDR3 is built from 14 residues. The CDR3 loop is CASSFGQLNTEAFF. CDR3 coding DNA: TGTGCCAGCAGTTTTGGACAGTTGAACACTGAAGCTTTCTTT.

The chain is built from TRBV5-6 and TRBJ2-5; TRBD2 agrees at 8 bases. The V gene end was trimmed by 6 bases and the J gene end by 1 base; junction bases not matched to a gene: 5. From germline, CDR1 is SGHDT and CDR2 YYEEEE. The CDR3 spans 14 residues. The CDR3: CASKAGAPQETQYF. CDR3 bases: TGTGCCAGCAAAGCGGGAGCCCCCCAAGAGACCCAGTACTTC.

This chain links TRBV9 with TRBJ1-2; D may be TRBD1 (5 bases). V shed 3 bases and J shed 3 bases, with 12 bases lying between them. The CDR3 totals 14 residues. Germline V gene lookup returns CDR1 SGDLS and CDR2 YYNGEE. CDR3 in amino acids: CASSGVGADYGYTF. The DNA for the CDR3 is TGTGCCAGCAGCGGGGTAGGGGCAGACTATGGCTACACCTTC.

This chain connects TRBV6-5 to TRBJ1-2; possibly TRBD1 for D (5 bases). The germline CDR1 and CDR2 sequences are MNHEY and SVGAGI. With 3 bases removed from V and 12 bases from J, the gap between germline ends came to 17 bases. This CDR3 has 13 residues. CDR3 DNA sequence: TGTGCCAGCAGTTATTCAGGGTTCGGTCGGGACACCTTC. Its translation is CASSYSGFGRDTF.

Regarding this clone: This sample includes further DNA sequences coding for the same CDR3. V usage is TRBV9 and J usage is TRBJ1-5; tentative D call: TRBD1 (6 bases). The V and J ends lost 0 bases and 2 bases respectively, with 6 bases between them. The CDR3 consists of 14 residues. CDR1 SGDLS and CDR2 YYNGEE come from the germline V gene. The CDR3 is CASSVAGGNQPQHF. In DNA form, the CDR3 reads TGTGCCAGCAGCGTAGCAGGGGGCAATCAGCCCCAGCATTTT.

This chain connects TRBV10-3 to TRBJ1-5; D is possibly TRBD1 (6 bases). V was pared by 2 bases and J by 2 bases, with 22 bases between. Germline assignment: CDR1 ENHRY and CDR2 SYGVKD. This CDR3 is built from 19 residues. The CDR3 DNA is TGTGCCATCAGTGAGAGGGGGATAGGGGGAGTGAGGGGCAATCAGCCCCAGCATTTT. It translates to CAISERGIGGVRGNQPQHF.

CDR3 nucleotide sequence: TGTGCCAGCAACTTGAACACTGAAGCTTTCTTT. The encoded protein is CASNLNTEAFF. V and J are TRBV6-1 and TRBJ1-1; D is undetermined. The germline V gene has CDR1 MNHNS and CDR2 SASEGT. Trimming stripped 7 bases from V and 0 bases from J, with 3 bases between. CDR3 size: 11 residues.

The chain joins TRBV5-1 to TRBJ2-1; D possibly corresponds to TRBD2 (5 bases). CDR1 is SGHRS and CDR2 is YFSETQ in the germline V gene. V shed 3 bases and J shed 5 bases, with 6 bases lying between them. This CDR3 is built from 12 residues. In DNA, the CDR3 is TGCGCCAGCAGCTGGCGGGACAATGAGCAGTTCTTC. This sequence encodes CASSWRDNEQFF.

The chain recombines TRBV27 with TRBJ2-1; D perhaps matches TRBD1 (6 bases). Between the trimmed V and J ends, which lost 8 bases and 0 bases, there was a span of 11 bases. Germline V gene data show CDR1 as MNHEY and CDR2 as SMNVEV (reference sequence). This CDR3 has 14 amino acids. The CDR3 is CASSLGGSYNEQFF. CDR3 DNA sequence: TGTGCCAGCTCCTTAGGGGGCTCCTACAATGAGCAGTTCTTC.

V usage is TRBV7-3 and J usage is TRBJ1-1; D unresolved. V lost 5 bases and J 9 bases, leaving 16 bases between the germline ends. The CDR3 consists of 13 residues. Germline assignment: CDR1 SGHTA and CDR2 FQGTGA. CDR3 residues: CASSVGRSEQAFF. The CDR3 nucleotides are TGTGCCAGCAGCGTCGGAAGGTCGGAGCAAGCTTTCTTT.

This rearrangement joins TRBV4-1 to TRBJ1-2, with 9 bases lining up with TRBD1. V was clipped by 0 bases and J by 3 bases; unmatched bases: 8. This CDR3 has 17 residues. Germline V gene lookup returns CDR1 MGHRA and CDR2 YSYEKL. DNA for the CDR3: TGCGCCAGCAGCCAAGAGATTGGGACAGGGAATTACTATGGCTACACCTTC. This codes for CASSQEIGTGNYYGYTF.

This chain uses TRBV19 with TRBJ1-3; 8 positions agree with TRBD1. The CDR3 extends over 15 amino acids. The V segment lost 3 bases and the J segment 0 bases; nucleotides outside the gene matches: 1. Per the germline V gene, CDR1 is LNHDA and CDR2 is SQIVND (reference sequence). CDR3 amino acids: CASSIGTGSGNTIYF. As DNA, the CDR3 is TGTGCCAGTAGTATCGGGACAGGCTCTGGAAACACCATATATTTT. The full variable domain, completed using reference TRBV19 and TRBJ1-3, is DGGITQSPKYLFRKEGQNVTLSCEQNLNHDAMYWYRQDPGQGLRLIYYSQIVNDFQKGDIAEGYSVSREKKESFPLTVTSAQKNPTAFYLCASSIGTGSGNTIYFGEGSWLTVV.

The chain carries TRBV2 and TRBJ2-7; 8 nucleotides line up with TRBD1. With V trimmed by 4 bases and J by 5 bases, 7 bases remained unmatched. This CDR3 is built from 14 residues. In germline, CDR1 is SNHLY, CDR2 FYNNEI. The CDR3 is CASSGEPGGHEQYF. CDR3 coding DNA: TGTGCCAGCAGTGGCGAGCCAGGGGGCCACGAGCAGTACTTC. The variable domain in full, completed from reference TRBV2 and TRBJ2-7, reads EPEVTQTPSHQVTQMGQEVILRCVPISNHLYFYWYRQILGQKVEFLVSFYNNEISEKSEIFDDQFSVERPDGSNFTLKIRSTKLEDSAMYFCASSGEPGGHEQYFGPGTRLTVT.

The chain combines TRBV18 with TRBJ2-3; D perhaps matches TRBD2 (5 bases). The CDR3 runs to 14 residues. V lost 1 base to trimming and J lost 2 bases, with 7 bases between them. CDR1 and CDR2 (germline): KGHSH, LQKENI. CDR3 region: CASSPRGFTDTQYF. The CDR3 coding sequence is TGTGCCAGCTCACCACGAGGGTTCACAGATACGCAGTATTTT.